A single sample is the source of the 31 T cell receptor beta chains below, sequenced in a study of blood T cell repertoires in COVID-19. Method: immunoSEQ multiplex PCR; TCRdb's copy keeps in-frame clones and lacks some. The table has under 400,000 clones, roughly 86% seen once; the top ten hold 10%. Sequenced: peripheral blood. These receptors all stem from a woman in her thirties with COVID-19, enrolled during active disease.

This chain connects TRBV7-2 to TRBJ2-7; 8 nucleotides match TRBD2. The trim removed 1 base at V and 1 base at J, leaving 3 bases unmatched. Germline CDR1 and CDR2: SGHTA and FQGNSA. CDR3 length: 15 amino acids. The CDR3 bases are TGTGCCAGCAGCTTAGGACTAGCGATATCCTACGAGCAGTACTTC. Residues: CASSLGLAISYEQYF. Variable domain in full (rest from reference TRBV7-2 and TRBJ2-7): GAGVSQSPSNKVTEKGKDVELRCDPISGHTALYWYRQSLGQGLEFLIYFQGNSAPDKSGLPSDRFSAERTGGSVSTLTIQRTQQEDSAVYLCASSLGLAISYEQYFGPGTRLTVT.

CDR3 sequence (DNA): TGTGCCAGCAGTTCCCGACCGACTAGCGGGAGGGCCTTTGAGACCCAGTACTTC. It is translated as CASSSRPTSGRAFETQYF. This chain connects TRBV6-2 or TRBV6-3 to TRBJ2-5, with 14 bases matching TRBD2. In germline, CDR1 is MNHEY, CDR2 SVGEGT. The V segment lost 4 bases and the J segment 5 bases; nucleotides outside the gene matches: 12. The CDR3 is 18 amino acids.

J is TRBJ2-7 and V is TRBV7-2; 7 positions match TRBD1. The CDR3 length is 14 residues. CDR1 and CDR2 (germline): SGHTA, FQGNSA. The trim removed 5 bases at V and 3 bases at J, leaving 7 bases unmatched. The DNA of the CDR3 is TGTGCCAGCAGCCCCCAGACAGGGAACTACGAGCAGTACTTC. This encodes CASSPQTGNYEQYF.

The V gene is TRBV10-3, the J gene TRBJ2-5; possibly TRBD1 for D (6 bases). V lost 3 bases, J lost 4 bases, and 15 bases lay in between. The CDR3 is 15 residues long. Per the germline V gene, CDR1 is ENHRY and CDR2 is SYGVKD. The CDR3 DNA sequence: TGTGCCATCAGTGAACAGGGTCGCTCCACAGAGACCCAGTACTTC. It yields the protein CAISEQGRSTETQYF.

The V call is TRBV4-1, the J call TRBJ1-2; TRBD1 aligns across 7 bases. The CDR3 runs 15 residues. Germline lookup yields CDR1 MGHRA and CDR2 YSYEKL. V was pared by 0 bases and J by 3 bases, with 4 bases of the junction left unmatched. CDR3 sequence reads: CASSQDGRGDYGYTF. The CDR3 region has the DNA TGCGCCAGCAGCCAAGATGGCAGGGGGGACTATGGCTACACCTTC.

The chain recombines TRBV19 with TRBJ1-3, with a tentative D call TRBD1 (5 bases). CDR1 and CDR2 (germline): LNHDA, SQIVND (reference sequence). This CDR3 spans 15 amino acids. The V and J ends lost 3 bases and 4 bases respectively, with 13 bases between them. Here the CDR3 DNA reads TGTGCCAGTAGTATTTCCAGGAGGGGCGGAAACACCATATATTTT. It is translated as CASSISRRGGNTIYF.

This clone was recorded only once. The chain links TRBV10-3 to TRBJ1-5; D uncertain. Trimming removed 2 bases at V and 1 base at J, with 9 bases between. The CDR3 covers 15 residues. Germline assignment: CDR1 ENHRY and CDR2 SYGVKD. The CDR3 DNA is TGTGCCATCAGTGAGAGGACTGCAAGCAATCAGCCCCAGCATTTT. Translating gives CAISERTASNQPQHF.

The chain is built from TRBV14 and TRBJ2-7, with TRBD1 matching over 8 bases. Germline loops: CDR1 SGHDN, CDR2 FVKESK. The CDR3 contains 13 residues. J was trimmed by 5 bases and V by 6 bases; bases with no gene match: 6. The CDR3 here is CASRRTGYHEQYF. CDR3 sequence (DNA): TGTGCCAGCAGGAGGACAGGGTACCACGAGCAGTACTTC.

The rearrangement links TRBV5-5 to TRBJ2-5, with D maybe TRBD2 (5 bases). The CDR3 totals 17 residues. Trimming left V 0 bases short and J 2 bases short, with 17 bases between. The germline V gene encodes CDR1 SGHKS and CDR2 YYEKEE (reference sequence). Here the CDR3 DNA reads TGTGCCAGCAGCTTGGCGGTGGCCCCTTTAGCGCAAGAGACCCAGTACTTC. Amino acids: CASSLAVAPLAQETQYF.

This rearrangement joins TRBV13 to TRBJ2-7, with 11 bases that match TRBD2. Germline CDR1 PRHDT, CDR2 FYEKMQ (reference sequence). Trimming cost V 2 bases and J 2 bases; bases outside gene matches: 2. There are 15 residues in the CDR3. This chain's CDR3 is CASSLPSGGTYEQYF. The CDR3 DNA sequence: TGTGCCAGCAGCTTACCTAGCGGGGGGACCTACGAGCAGTACTTC.

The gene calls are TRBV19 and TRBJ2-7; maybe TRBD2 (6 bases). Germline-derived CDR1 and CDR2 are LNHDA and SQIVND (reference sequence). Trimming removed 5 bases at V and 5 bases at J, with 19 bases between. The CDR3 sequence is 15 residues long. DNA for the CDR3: TGTGCCAGTAGTGTATCGAGCAAGGCGGGGAACGAGCAGTACTTC. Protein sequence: CASSVSSKAGNEQYF.

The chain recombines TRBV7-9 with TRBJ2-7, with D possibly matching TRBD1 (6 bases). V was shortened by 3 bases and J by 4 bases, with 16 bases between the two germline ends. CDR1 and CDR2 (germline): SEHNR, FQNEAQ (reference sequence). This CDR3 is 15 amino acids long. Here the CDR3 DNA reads TGTGCCAGCAGCTTCCCACAGGGTGGGTTATACGAGCAGTACTTC. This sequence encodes CASSFPQGGLYEQYF. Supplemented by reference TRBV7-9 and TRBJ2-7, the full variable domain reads DTGVSQNPRHKITKRGQNVTFRCDPISEHNRLYWYRQTLGQGPEFLTYFQNEAQLEKSRLLSDRFSAERPKGSFSTLEIQRTEQGDSAMYLCASSFPQGGLYEQYFGPGTRLTVT.

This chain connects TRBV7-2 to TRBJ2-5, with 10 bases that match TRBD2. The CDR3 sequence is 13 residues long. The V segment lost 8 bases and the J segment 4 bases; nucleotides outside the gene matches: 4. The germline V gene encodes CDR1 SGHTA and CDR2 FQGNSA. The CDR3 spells CASCSSGRETQYF. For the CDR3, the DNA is TGTGCCAGCTGCTCTAGCGGGAGAGAGACCCAGTACTTC.

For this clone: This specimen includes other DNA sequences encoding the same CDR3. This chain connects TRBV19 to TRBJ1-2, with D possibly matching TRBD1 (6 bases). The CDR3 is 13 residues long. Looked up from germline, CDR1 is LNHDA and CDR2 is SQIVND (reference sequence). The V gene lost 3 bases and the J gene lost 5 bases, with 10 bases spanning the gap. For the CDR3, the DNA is TGTGCCAGTAGTATCGGGCAGGGGTATGGCTACACCTTC. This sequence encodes CASSIGQGYGYTF.

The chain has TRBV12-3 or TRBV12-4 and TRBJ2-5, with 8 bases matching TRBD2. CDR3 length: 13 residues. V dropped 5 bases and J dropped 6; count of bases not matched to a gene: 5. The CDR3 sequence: CASSPGGGKTQYF. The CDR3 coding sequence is TGTGCCAGCAGTCCGGGGGGGGGAAAGACCCAGTACTTC.

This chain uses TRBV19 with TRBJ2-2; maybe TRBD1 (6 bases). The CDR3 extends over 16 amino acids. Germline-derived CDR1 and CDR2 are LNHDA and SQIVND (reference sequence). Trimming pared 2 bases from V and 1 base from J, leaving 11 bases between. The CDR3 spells CASSIIGTWNTGELFF. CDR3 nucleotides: TGTGCCAGTAGTATAATTGGGACATGGAACACCGGGGAGCTGTTTTTT.

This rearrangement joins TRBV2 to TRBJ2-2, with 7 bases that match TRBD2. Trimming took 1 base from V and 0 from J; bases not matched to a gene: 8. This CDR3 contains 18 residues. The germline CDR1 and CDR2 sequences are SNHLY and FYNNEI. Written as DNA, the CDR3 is TGTGCCAGCAGTGAAGGAGCGGGGCCGACGACGAACACCGGGGAGCTGTTTTTT. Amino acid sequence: CASSEGAGPTTNTGELFF. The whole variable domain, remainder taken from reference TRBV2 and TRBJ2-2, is EPEVTQTPSHQVTQMGQEVILRCVPISNHLYFYWYRQILGQKVEFLVSFYNNEISEKSEIFDDQFSVERPDGSNFTLKIRSTKLEDSAMYFCASSEGAGPTTNTGELFFGEGSRLTVL.

The DNA for the CDR3 is TGTGCCAGCAGCTTGTACAGGGTAGAGACCCAGTACTTC. Its translation is CASSLYRVETQYF. The chain recombines TRBV5-6 with TRBJ2-5; D may be TRBD1 (6 bases). This CDR3 is 13 amino acids long. Trimming removed 1 base at V and 4 bases at J, with 8 bases between. Looked up from germline, CDR1 is SGHDT and CDR2 is YYEEEE. Complete variable domain (other parts from reference TRBV5-6 and TRBJ2-5): DAGVTQSPTHLIKTRGQQVTLRCSPKSGHDTVSWYQQALGQGPQFIFQYYEEEERQRGNFPDRFSGHQFPNYSSELNVNALLLGDSALYLCASSLYRVETQYFGPGTRLLVL.

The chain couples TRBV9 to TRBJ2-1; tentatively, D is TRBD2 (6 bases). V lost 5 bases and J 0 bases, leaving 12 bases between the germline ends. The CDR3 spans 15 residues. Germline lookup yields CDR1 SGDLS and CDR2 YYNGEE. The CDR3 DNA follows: TGTGCCAGCAGTCGTAGCGGTCCCTCCTACAATGAGCAGTTCTTC. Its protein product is CASSRSGPSYNEQFF.

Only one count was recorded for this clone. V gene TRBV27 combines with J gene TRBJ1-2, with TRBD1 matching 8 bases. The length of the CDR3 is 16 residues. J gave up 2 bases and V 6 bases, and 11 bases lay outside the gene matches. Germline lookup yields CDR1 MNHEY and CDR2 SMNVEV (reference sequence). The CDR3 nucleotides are TGTGCCAGCAGCCGAGGGACAGGCCTCGGAAACTATGGCTACACCTTC. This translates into CASSRGTGLGNYGYTF.

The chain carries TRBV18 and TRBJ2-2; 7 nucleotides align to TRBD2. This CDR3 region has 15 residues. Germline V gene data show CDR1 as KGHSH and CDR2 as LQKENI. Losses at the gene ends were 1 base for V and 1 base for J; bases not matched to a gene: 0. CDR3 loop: CASSPLAGNTGELFF. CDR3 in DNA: TGTGCCAGCTCACCACTAGCGGGGAACACCGGGGAGCTGTTTTTT.

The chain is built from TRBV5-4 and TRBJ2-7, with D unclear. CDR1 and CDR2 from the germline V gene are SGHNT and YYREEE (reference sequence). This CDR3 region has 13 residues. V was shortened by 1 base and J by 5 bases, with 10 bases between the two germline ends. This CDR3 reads CASSLSLRDEQYF. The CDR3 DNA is TGTGCCAGCAGCTTGAGTCTTCGGGACGAGCAGTACTTC.

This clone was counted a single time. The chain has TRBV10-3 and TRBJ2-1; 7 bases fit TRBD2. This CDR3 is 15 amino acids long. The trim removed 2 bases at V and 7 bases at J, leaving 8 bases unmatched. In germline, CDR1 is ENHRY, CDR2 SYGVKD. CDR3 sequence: CAISEPGLVRNEQFF. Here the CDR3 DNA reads TGTGCCATCAGTGAGCCCGGACTAGTTAGGAATGAGCAGTTCTTC.

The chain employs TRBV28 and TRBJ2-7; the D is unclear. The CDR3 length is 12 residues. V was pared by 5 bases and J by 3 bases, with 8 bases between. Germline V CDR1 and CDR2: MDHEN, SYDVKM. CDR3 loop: CASSPAFYEQYF. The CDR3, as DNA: TGTGCCAGCAGTCCCGCGTTCTACGAGCAGTACTTC.

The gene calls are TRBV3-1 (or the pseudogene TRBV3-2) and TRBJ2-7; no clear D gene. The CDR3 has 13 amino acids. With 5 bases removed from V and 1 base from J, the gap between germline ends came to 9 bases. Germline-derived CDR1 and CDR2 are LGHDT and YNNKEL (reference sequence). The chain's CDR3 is CASSGGGSYEQYF. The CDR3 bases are TGTGCCAGCAGCGGCGGTGGTTCCTACGAGCAGTACTTC.

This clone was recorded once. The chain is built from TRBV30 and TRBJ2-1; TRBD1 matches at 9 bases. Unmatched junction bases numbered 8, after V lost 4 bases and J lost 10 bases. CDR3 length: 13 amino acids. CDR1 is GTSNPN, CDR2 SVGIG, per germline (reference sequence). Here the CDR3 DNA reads TGTGCCTGGACTATGGACAGGGGTCAGGAGCAGTTCTTC. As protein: CAWTMDRGQEQFF.

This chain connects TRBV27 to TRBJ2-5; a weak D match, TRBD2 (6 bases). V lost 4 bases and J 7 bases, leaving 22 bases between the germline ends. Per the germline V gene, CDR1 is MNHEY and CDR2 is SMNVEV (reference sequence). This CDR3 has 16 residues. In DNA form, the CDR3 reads TGTGCCAGCAGTTCGACGGGACGGACTTCGCGGGGGACCCAGTACTTC. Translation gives CASSSTGRTSRGTQYF.

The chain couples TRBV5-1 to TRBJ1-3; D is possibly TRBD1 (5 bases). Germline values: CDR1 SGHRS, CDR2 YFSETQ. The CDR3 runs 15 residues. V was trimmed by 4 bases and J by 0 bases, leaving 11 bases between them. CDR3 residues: CASSLDRYSGNTIYF. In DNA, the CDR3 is TGCGCCAGCAGCCTTGACAGATACTCTGGAAACACCATATATTTT. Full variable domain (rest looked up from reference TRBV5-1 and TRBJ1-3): KAGVTQTPRYLIKTRGQQVTLSCSPISGHRSVSWYQQTPGQGLQFLFEYFSETQRNKGNFPGRFSGRQFSNSRSEMNVSTLELGDSALYLCASSLDRYSGNTIYFGEGSWLTVV.

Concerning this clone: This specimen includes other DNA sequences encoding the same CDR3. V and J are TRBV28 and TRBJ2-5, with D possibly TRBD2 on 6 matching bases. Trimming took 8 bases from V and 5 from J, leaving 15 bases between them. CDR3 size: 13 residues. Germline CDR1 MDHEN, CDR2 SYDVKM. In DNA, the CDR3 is TGTGCCAGCTCCACCGGGGGTCGGGAGACCCAGTACTTC. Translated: CASSTGGRETQYF.

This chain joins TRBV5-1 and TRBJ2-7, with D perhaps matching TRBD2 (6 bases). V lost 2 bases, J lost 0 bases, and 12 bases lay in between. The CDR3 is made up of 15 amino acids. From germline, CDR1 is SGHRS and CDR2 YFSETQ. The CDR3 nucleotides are TGCGCCAGCAGCTTTCGAGCGGGTGTCTCCTACGAGCAGTACTTC. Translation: CASSFRAGVSYEQYF.

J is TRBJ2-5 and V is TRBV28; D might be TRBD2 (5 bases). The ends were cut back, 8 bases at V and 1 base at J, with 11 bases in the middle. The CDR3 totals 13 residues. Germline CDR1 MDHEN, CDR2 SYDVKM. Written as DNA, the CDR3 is TGTGCCAGCTCCTTCGGGATCCAAGAGACCCAGTACTTC. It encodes CASSFGIQETQYF.